Listed below are T cell receptor beta chains from one sample, sequenced in a study of identical twins. TCRdb itself ran the 5' RACE reads through MiXCR, one entry per CDR3 protein. The sample shows about 460,000 distinct CDR3 sequences, more than 13% of them seen only once. In addition, the sample was reused for a study of yellow fever vaccine responses in identical twins.

Sequenced: CD4+ T cells sorted from blood. These receptors all come from a woman aged 18-35 years in good health. Each CDR3 is given with its conserved first and last residue. D genes are given only for firm matches. A row's size may be missing; if present it is once, few, many or a size class.

>-|-|TRBV7-2|TRBJ2-2
TGTGCCAGCAGCCCTAGACAGGCCCCCGGGGAGCTGTTTTTT
CASSPRQAPGELFF
>few|TRBD1|TRBV19|TRBJ2-7
TGTGCCAGTAGTATGGTGGAGACAGGGAGACACGAGCAGTACTTC
CASSMVETGRHEQYF
>few|TRBD2|TRBV4-3|TRBJ2-7
TGCGCCAGCAGCCAAGGATACCTAGCGGGAGTTGACGAGCAGTACTTC
CASSQGYLAGVDEQYF
>-|TRBD1|TRBV10-2|TRBJ2-3
TGCGCCAGCAGGGGACAGGGGGTCACAGATACGCAGTATTTT
CASRGQGVTDTQYF
>few|TRBD2|TRBV6-1|TRBJ2-1
TGTGCCAGCATCGCCAATGTAGCGGGACTGGGCTACAATGAGCAGTTCTTC
CASIANVAGLGYNEQFF
>-|-|TRBV3-1|TRBJ2-1
TGTGCCAGCAGCCAAGATATGAGGTTGTCGGGGACCTACAATGAGCAGTTCTTC
CASSQDMRLSGTYNEQFF
>many|TRBD1|TRBV5-1|TRBJ2-7
TGCGCCAGCAGCCAGAAGGGACAGAACTACGAGCAGTACTTC
CASSQKGQNYEQYF
>few|TRBD1|TRBV5-1|TRBJ2-5
TGCGCCAGCAGCTTGGGCGACAGGGCAGAAGAGACCCAGTACTTC
CASSLGDRAEETQYF
>-|-|TRBV6-4|TRBJ2-1
TGTGCCAGCAGTCTCCTTGGCCCTGAGCAGTTCTTC
CASSLLGPEQFF
>-|-|TRBV7-2|TRBJ2-3
TGTGCCAGCAGTCCTGCGGGGGCCCGCACAGATACGCAGTATTTT
CASSPAGARTDTQYF
>-|-|TRBV6-2/TRBV6-3|TRBJ2-1
TGTGCCAGCAGTTACTCGAAGGGCTTATCCCCGTTCTTC
CASSYSKGLSPFF
>few|-|TRBV13|TRBJ2-7
TGTGCCAGCAGCTCAGAGGCCTACGAGCAGTACTTC
CASSSEAYEQYF
>-|-|TRBV6-2/TRBV6-3|TRBJ2-3
TGTGCCAGCAGTTACCGCGCAGGGTACCCAGATACGCAGTATTTT
CASSYRAGYPDTQYF
>-|-|TRBV11-2|TRBJ2-7
TGTGCCAGCAGCTTAAATCAGGGGCGAATCGGCTACGAGCAGTACTTC
CASSLNQGRIGYEQYF
>few|-|TRBV3-1|TRBJ2-1
TGTGCCAGCAGCCAAGTTAGATATCCGGGCTCCCACAATGAGCAGTTCTTC
CASSQVRYPGSHNEQFF
>many|TRBD2|TRBV20-1|TRBJ2-5
TGCAGTGCCACCGGGACTAGCGGGGGGGCTTGGGTGCAGACCCAGTACTTC
CSATGTSGGAWVQTQYF
>-|TRBD2|TRBV6-2/TRBV6-3|TRBJ2-1
TGTGCCAGCGGCCAAGGACTAGCGGGTCACAATGAGCAGTTCTTC
CASGQGLAGHNEQFF